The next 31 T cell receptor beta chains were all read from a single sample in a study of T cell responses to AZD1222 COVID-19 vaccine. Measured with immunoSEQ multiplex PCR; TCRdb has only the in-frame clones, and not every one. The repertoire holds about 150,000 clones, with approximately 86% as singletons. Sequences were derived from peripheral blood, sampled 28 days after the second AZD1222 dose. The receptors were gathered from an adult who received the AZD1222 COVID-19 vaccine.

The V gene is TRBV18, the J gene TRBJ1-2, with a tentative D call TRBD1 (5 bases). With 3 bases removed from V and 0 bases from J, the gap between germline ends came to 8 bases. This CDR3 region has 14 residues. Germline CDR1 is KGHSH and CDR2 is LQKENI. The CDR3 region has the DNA TGTGCCAGCTCACCCTCGACAGCTAACTATGGCTACACCTTC. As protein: CASSPSTANYGYTF.

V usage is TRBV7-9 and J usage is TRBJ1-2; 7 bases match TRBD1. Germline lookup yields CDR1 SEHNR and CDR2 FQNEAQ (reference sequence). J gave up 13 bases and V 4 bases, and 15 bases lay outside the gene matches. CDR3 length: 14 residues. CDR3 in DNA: TGTGCCAGCAGCTATGGTAGGACAGGTGAAGATGGCACCTTC. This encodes CASSYGRTGEDGTF.

The CDR3 region has the DNA TGTGCCACCGTCGCAGAGACGAACTATGGCTACACCTTC. Residues: CATVAETNYGYTF. V usage is TRBV28 and J usage is TRBJ1-2, with D hard to call. V lost 10 bases and J lost 2, with 14 bases in between. CDR3 length equals 13 residues. From germline, CDR1 is MDHEN and CDR2 SYDVKM.

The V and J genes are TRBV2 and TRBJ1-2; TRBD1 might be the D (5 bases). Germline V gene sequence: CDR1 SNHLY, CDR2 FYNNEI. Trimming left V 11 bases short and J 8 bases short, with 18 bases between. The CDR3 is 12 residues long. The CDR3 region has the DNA TGTGCCGTCGGCAGGGAAGTGGACGGCTACACCTTC. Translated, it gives CAVGREVDGYTF.

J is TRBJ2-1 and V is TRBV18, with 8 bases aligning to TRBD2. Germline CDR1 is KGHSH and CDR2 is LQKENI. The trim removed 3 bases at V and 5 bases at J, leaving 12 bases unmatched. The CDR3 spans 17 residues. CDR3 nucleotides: TGTGCCAGCTCACCGCCCGTTAAGCTAGCGGGTGACAATGAGCAGTTCTTC. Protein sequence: CASSPPVKLAGDNEQFF.

CDR3: CASSLGTGGMNTEAFF. The CDR3 DNA sequence: TGCGCCAGCAGCTTGGGAACAGGGGGAATGAACACTGAAGCTTTCTTT. The V gene is TRBV5-1, the J gene TRBJ1-1; 8 positions match TRBD1. Germline trimming cut 0 bases from V and 0 bases from J; bases unmatched to any gene: 4. CDR1 is SGHRS, CDR2 YFSETQ, per germline. The CDR3 covers 16 residues.

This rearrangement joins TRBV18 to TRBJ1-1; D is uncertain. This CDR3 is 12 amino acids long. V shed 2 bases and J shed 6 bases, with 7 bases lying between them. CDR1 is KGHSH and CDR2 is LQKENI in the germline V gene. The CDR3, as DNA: TGTGCCAGCTCACCAAATTTGCCTGAAGCTTTCTTT. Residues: CASSPNLPEAFF.

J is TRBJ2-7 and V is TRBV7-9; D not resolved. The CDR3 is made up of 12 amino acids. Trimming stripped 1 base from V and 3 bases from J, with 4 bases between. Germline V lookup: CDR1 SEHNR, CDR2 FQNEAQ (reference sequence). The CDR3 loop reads CASSLGDYEQYF. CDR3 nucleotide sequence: TGTGCCAGCAGCTTAGGAGACTACGAGCAGTACTTC.

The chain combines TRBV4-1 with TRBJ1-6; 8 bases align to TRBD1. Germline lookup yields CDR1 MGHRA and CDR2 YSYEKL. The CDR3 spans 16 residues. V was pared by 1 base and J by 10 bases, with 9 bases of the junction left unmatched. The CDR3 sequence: CASSQGPRTGNSPLHF. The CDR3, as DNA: TGCGCCAGCAGCCAAGGCCCCAGGACAGGGAACTCACCCCTCCACTTT.

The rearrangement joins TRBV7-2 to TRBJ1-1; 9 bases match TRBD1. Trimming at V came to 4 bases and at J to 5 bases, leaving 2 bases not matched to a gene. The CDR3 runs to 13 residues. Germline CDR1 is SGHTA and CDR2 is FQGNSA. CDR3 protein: CASSSGQGTEAFF. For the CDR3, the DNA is TGTGCCAGCAGCTCGGGACAGGGAACTGAAGCTTTCTTT.

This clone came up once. The CDR3 reads CASSLPDRGHHEQYF. CDR3 DNA sequence: TGTGCCAGCAGTTTACCGGACAGGGGGCATCACGAGCAGTACTTC. The chain joins TRBV7-9 to TRBJ2-7; TRBD1 aligns across 11 bases. CDR1 is SEHNR and CDR2 is FQNEAQ in the germline V gene (reference sequence). Trimming took 6 bases from V and 5 from J; bases not matched to a gene: 9. The CDR3 sequence is 15 residues long.

The CDR3 loop is CASSTRRLSGGYTDTQYF. The CDR3 nucleotides read TGTGCCAGTAGTACCCGTCGATTAAGCGGAGGTTACACAGATACGCAGTATTTT. The chain links TRBV19 to TRBJ2-3; possible D gene TRBD2, 5 bases. The CDR3 totals 18 residues. Trimming shortened V by 4 bases and J by 2 bases, and 22 bases separated the two germline ends. CDR1 is LNHDA, CDR2 SQIVND, per germline (reference sequence).

CDR3: CASSDLGNDEKLFF. CDR3 DNA: TGCGCCAGCAGTGATTTAGGAAATGATGAAAAACTGTTTTTT. This rearrangement joins TRBV10-1 to TRBJ1-4; D is ambiguous. The CDR3 runs to 14 residues. V gave up 3 bases and J gave up 6 bases, with 11 bases separating them. In germline, CDR1 is WNHNN, CDR2 SYGVQD (reference sequence).

In nucleotides, the CDR3 is TGTGCCAGCAGAAAGACTGCGTTTTACAATGAGCAGTTCTTC. This translates into CASRKTAFYNEQFF. This chain joins TRBV6-5 and TRBJ2-1; D call uncertain. There are 14 residues in the CDR3. Germline V gene data show CDR1 as MNHEY and CDR2 as SVGAGI. The V and J ends lost 6 bases and 4 bases respectively, with 13 bases between them.

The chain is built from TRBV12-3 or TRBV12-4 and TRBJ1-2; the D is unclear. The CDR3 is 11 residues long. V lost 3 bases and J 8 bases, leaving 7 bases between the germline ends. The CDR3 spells CASSFSGGYTF. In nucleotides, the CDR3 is TGTGCCAGCAGTTTCTCTGGGGGCTACACCTTC.

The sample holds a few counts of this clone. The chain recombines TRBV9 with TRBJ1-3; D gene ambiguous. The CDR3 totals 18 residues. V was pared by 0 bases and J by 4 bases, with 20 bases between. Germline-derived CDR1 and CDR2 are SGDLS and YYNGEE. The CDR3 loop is CASSVEALGRVDGNTIYF. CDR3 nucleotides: TGTGCCAGCAGCGTAGAGGCCCTAGGACGGGTAGACGGAAACACCATATATTTT.

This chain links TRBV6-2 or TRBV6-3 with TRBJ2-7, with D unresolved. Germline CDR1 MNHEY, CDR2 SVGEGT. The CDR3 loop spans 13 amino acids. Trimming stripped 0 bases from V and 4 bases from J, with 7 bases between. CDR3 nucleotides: TGTGCCAGCAGTTACTCACCAGCTTACGAGCAGTACTTC. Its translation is CASSYSPAYEQYF.

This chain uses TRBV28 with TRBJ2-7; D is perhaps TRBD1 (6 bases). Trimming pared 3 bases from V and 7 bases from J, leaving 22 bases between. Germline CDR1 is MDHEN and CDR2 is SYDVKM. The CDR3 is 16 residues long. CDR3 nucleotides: TGTGCCAGCAGTTTCAATTTGGGACAACCAAATCTAGAGCAGTACTTC. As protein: CASSFNLGQPNLEQYF.

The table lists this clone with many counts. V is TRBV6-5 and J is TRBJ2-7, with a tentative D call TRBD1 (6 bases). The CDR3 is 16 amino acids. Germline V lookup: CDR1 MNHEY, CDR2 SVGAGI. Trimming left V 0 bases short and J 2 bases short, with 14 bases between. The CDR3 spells CASSYSWGTTAYEQYF. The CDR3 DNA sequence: TGTGCCAGCAGTTACTCGTGGGGGACAACTGCCTACGAGCAGTACTTC.

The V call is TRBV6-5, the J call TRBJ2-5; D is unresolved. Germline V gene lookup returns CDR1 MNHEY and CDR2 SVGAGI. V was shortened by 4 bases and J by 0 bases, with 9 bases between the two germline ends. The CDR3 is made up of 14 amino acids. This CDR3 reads CASSFSMYQETQYF. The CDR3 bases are TGTGCCAGCAGTTTTTCGATGTACCAAGAGACCCAGTACTTC.

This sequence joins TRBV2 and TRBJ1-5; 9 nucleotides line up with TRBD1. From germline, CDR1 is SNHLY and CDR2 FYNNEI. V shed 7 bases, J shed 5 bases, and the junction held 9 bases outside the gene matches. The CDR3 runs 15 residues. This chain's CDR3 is CASTAWGQGYQPQHF. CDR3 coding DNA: TGTGCCAGCACCGCGTGGGGACAGGGATATCAGCCCCAGCATTTT.

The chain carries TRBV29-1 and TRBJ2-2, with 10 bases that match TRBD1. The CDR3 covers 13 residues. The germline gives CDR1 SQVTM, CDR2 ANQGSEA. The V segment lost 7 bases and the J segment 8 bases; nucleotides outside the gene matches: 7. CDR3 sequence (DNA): TGCAGCGGGAGGACAGGGGGATCGGGGGAGCTGTTTTTT. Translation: CSGRTGGSGELFF.

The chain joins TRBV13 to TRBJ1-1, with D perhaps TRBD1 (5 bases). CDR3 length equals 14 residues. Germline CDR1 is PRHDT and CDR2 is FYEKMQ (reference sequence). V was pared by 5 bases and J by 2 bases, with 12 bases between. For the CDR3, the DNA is TGTGCCAGCAGCCACGAGACAGATAACACTGAAGCTTTCTTT. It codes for CASSHETDNTEAFF.

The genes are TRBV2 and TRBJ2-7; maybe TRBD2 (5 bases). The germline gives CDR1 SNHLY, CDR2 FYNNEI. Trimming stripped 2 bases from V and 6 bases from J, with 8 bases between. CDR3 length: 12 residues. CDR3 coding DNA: TGTGCCAGCAGTGAATCTAGCTTCGAGCAGTACTTC. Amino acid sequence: CASSESSFEQYF.

In DNA, the CDR3 is TGTGCCAGCAGATCAGACAGGCGGACTGGAAACACCATATATTTT. This codes for CASRSDRRTGNTIYF. V usage is TRBV6-5 and J usage is TRBJ1-3; perhaps TRBD1 as D (6 bases). V was cut by 6 bases and J by 2 bases, with 14 bases left in between. The CDR3 length is 15 residues. Germline CDR1 and CDR2: MNHEY and SVGAGI.

DNA of the CDR3: TGTGCCTTCTGCCGGACAGGGGGTTTGGATGAGCAGTTCTTC. The encoded protein is CAFCRTGGLDEQFF. The genes are TRBV28 and TRBJ2-1; 10 positions agree with TRBD1. The CDR3 sequence is 14 residues long. The ends lost 11 bases at V and 8 bases at J; junction bases unmatched: 12. CDR1 is MDHEN, CDR2 SYDVKM, per germline.

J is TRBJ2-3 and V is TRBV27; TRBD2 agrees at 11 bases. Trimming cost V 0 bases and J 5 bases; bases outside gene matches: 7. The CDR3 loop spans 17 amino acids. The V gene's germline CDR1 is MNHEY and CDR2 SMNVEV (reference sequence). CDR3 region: CASSLSIAGGRGDTQYF. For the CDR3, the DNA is TGTGCCAGCAGTTTATCTATAGCGGGGGGGCGGGGAGATACGCAGTATTTT.

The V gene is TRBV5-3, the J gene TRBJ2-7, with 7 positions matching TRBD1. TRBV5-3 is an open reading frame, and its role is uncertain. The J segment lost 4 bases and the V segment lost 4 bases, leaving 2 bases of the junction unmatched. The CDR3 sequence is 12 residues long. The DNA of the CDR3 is TGTGCCAGAAGCGGGACAGAATACGAGCAGTACTTC. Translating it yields CARSGTEYEQYF.

Written as DNA, the CDR3 is TGTGCCACCAGTGATACAGGGGGTGGGGGCAATCAGCCCCAGCATTTT. Translated, it gives CATSDTGGGGNQPQHF. J is TRBJ1-5 and V is TRBV24-1; 8 nucleotides match TRBD1. Germline V lookup: CDR1 KGHDR, CDR2 SFDVKD. The CDR3 consists of 16 residues. Losses at the gene ends were 3 bases for V and 2 bases for J; bases not matched to a gene: 5.

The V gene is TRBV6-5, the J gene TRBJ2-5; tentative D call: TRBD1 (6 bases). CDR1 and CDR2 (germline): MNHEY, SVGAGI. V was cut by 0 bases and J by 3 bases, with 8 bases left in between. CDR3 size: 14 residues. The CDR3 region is CASSYSWDKETQYF. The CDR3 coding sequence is TGTGCCAGCAGTTACTCGTGGGACAAAGAGACCCAGTACTTC.

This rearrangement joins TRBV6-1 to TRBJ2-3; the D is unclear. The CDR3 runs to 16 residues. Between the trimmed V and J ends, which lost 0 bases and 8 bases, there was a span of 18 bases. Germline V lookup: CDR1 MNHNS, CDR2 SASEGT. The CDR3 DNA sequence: TGTGCCAGCAGTGAAGCGCCCCCAGGAGCCTCTGGTACGCAGTATTTT. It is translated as CASSEAPPGASGTQYF.